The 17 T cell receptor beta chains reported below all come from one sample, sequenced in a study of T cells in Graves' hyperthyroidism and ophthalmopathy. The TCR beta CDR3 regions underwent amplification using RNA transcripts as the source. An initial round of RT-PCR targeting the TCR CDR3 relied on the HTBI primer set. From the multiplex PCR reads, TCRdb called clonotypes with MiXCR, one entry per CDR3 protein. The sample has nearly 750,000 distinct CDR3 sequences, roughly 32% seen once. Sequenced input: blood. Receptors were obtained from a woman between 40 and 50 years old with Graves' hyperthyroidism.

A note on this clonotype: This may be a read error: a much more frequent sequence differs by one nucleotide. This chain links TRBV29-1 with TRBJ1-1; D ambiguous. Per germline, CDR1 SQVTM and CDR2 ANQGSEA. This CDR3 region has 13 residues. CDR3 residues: CSADIYPTTDAFF. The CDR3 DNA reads TGCAGCGCCGATATATATCCTACCACTGACGCTTTCTTT.

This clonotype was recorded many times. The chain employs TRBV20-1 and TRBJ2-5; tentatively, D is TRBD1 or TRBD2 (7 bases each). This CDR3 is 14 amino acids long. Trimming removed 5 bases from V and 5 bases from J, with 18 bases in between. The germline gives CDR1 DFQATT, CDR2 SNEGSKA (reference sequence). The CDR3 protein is CSARKQGRGETQYF. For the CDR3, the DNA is TGCAGTGCTCGGAAACAGGGGAGGGGGGAGACCCAGTACTTC.

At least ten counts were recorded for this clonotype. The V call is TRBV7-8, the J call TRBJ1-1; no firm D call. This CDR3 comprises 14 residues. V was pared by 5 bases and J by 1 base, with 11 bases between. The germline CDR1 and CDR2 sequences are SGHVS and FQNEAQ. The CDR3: CASSTERQNTEAFF. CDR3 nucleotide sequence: TGTGCCAGCAGCACCGAAAGACAGAACACTGAAGCTTTCTTT.

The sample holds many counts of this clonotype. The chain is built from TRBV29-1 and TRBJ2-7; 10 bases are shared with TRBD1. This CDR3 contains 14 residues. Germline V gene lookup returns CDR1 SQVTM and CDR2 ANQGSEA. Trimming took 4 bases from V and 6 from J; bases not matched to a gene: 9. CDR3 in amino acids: CSVGGGTGVSEQYF. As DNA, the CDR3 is TGCAGCGTTGGTGGGGGGACAGGGGTCTCCGAGCAGTACTTC.

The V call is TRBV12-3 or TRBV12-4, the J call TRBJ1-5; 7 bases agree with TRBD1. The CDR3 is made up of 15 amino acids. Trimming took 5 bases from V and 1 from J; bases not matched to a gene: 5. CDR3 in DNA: TGTGCCAGCAGTCCGCAGGGGGGGAGCAATCAGCCCCAGCATTTT. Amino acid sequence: CASSPQGGSNQPQHF.

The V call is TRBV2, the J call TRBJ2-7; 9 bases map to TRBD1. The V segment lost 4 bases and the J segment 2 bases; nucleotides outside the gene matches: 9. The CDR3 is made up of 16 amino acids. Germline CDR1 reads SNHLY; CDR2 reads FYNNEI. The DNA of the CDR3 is TGTGCCAGCAGTGGGCACGGGACAGGGAAGCCCTACGAGCAGTACTTC. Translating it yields CASSGHGTGKPYEQYF.

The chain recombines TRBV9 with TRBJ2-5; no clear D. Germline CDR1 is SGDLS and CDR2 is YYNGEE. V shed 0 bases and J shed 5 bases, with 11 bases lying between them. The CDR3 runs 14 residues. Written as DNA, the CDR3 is TGTGCCAGCAGCGTAGATACCTTACGGGAGACCCAGTACTTC. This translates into CASSVDTLRETQYF.

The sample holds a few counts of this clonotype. As DNA, the CDR3 is TGTGCCAGCAGCTCCTCTGGGGCATCTACGAGCTCCTACGAGCAGTACTTC. Protein sequence: CASSSSGASTSSYEQYF. V gene TRBV7-9 combines with J gene TRBJ2-7, with TRBD1 as a possible D gene (5 bases). Looked up from germline, CDR1 is SEHNR and CDR2 is FQNEAQ (reference sequence). The CDR3 runs to 17 residues. V dropped 4 bases and J dropped 0 bases, with 19 bases sitting between them.

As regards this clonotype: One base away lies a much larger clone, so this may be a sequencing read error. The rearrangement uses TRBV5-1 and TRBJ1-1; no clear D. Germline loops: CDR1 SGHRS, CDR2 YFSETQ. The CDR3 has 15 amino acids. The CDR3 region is CTSSLRALSDTEAFF. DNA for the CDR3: TGCACCAGCAGCTTACGAGCCCTATCGGACACTGAAGCTTTCTTT.

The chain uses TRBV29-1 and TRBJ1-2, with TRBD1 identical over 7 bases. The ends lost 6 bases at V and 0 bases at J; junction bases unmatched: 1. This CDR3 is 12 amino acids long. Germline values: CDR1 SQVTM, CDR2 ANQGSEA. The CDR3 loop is CSVDRANYGYTF. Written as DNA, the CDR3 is TGCAGCGTAGACAGGGCTAACTATGGCTACACCTTC.

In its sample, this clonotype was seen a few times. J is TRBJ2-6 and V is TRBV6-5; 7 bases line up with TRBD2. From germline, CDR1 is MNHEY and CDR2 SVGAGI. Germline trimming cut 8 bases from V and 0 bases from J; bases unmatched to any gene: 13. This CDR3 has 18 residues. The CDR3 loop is CASQRGGTSYSGANVLTF. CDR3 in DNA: TGTGCCAGCCAACGGGGAGGGACTTCCTACTCTGGGGCCAACGTCCTGACTTTC.

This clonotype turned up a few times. In DNA form, the CDR3 reads TGTGCCAGCAGCCCGGGGCCCTACTACGAGCAGTACTTC. It yields the protein CASSPGPYYEQYF. The chain carries TRBV12-3 or TRBV12-4 and TRBJ2-7; D may match TRBD1 or TRBD2 (5 bases each). The CDR3 runs 13 residues. V dropped 6 bases and J dropped 3 bases, with 12 bases sitting between them.

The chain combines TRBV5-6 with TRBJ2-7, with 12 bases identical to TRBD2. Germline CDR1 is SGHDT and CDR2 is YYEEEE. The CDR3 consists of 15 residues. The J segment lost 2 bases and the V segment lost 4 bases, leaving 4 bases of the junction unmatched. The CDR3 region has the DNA TGTGCCAGCAGCCCACGGACTAGCGGGGCCTACGAGCAGTACTTC. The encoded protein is CASSPRTSGAYEQYF.

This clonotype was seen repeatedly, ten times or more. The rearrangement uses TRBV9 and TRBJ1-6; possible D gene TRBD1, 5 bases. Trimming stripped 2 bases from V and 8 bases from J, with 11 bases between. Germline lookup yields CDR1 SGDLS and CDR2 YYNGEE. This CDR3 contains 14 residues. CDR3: CASSVGELDSPLHF. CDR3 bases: TGTGCCAGCAGCGTGGGGGAGTTGGATTCACCCCTCCACTTT.

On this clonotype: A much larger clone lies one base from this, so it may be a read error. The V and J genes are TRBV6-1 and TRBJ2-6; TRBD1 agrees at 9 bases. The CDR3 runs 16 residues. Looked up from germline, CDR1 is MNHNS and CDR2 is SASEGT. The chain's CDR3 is CASSGTGSSGANILTF. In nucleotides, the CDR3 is TGTGCCAGCAGCGGGACAGGGAGCTCTGGGGCCAACATCCTGACTTTC.

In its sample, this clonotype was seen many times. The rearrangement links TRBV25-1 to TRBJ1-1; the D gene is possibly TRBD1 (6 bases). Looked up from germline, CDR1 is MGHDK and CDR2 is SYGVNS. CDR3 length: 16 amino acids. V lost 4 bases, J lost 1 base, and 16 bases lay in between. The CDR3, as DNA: TGTGCCAGCAGTGCCTCTCCGGGACACCAGAACACTGAAGCTTTCTTT. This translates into CASSASPGHQNTEAFF.

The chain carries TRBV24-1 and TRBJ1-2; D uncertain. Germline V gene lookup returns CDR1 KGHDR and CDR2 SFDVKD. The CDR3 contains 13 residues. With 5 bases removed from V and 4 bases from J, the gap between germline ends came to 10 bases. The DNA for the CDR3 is TGTGCCACCAGTGCCCCCGACCGCTATGGCTACACCTTC. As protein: CATSAPDRYGYTF.